The TCR beta chain described here comes from a study of T cells of healthy individuals. Per the germline V gene, CDR1 is MNHNY and CDR2 is SVGAGI (reference sequence). The CDR3 spans 16 residues. TCRdb reprocessed the 5' RACE reads via MiXCR and lists one record per CDR3 protein. The sample has 63,000 or so distinct CDR3 sequences; under 20% are singletons. A note on this clonotype: One end of the junction does not line up with germline, which may come from a read error.

The TCR was taken from a human donor in good health. V and J are TRBV6-6 and TRBJ2-5, with TRBD2 as a possible D gene (6 bases). This CDR3 reads CASSYAPGTLQETKYF. The CDR3 region has the DNA TGTGCCAGCAGTTACGCCCCCGGGACTCTGCAAGAGACCAAGTACTTC.